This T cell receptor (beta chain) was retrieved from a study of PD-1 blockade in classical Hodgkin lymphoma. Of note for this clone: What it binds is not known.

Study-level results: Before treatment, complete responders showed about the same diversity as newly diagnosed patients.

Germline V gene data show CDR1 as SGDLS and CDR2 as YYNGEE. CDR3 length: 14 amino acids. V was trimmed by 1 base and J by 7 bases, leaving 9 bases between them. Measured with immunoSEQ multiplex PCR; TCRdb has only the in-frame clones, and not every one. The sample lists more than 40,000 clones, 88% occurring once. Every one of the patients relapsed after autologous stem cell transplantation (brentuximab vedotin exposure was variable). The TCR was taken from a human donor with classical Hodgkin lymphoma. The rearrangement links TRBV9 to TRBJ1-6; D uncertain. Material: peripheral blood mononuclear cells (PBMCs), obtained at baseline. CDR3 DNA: TGTGCCAGCAGCGTAACGGGTTCCAATTCACCCCTCCACTTT. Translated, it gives CASSVTGSNSPLHF.